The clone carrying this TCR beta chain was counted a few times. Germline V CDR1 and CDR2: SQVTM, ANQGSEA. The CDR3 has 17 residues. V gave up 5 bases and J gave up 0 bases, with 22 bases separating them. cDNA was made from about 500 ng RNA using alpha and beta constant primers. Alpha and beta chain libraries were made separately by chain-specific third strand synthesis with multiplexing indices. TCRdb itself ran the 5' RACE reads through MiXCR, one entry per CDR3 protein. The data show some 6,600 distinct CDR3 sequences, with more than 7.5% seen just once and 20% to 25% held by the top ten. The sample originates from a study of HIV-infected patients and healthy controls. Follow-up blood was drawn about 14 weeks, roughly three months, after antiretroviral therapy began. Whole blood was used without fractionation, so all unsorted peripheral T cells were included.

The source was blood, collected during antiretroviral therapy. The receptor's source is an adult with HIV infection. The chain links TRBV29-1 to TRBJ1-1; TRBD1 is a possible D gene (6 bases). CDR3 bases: TGCAGCGTTCCTAATTTACAGGGCCGACCCATGAACACTGAAGCTTTCTTT. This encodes CSVPNLQGRPMNTEAFF.